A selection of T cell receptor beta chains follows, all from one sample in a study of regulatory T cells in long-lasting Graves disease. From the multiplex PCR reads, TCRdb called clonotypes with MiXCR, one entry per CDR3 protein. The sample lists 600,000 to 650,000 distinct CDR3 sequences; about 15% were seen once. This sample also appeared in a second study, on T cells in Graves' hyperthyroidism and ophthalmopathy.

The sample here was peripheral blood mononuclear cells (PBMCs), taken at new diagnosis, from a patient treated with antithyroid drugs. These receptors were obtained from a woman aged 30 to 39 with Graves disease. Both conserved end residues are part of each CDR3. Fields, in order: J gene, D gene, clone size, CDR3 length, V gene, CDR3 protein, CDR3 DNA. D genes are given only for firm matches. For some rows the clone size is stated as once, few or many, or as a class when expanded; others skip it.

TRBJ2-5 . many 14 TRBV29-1 CSVAGTNVRETQYF TGCAGCGTTGCCGGGACAAACGTCAGGGAGACCCAGTACTTC
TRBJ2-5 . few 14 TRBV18 CASSPPGQRETQYF TGTGCCAGCTCACCTCCGGGACAACGAGAGACCCAGTACTTC
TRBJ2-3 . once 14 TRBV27 CASRLGRETDTQYF TGTGCCAGCAGACTTGGACGGGAGACAGATACGCAGTATTTT
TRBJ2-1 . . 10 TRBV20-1 CSPFVNEQFF TGCAGCCCCTTCGTCAATGAGCAGTTCTTC
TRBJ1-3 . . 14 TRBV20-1 CSAREQGTGNTIYF TGCAGTGCTAGAGAACAGGGAACTGGAAACACCATATATTTT
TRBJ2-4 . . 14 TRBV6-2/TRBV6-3 CASSYSRQKNIQYF TGTGCCAGCAGTTACTCGCGACAGAAAAACATTCAGTACTTC
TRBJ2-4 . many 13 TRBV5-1 CASSLVVGNIQYF TGCGCCAGCAGCTTGGTAGTGGGAAACATTCAGTACTTC
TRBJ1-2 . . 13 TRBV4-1 CASSRSSGEGYTF TGCGCCAGCAGCCGGAGCAGTGGGGAGGGCTACACCTTC
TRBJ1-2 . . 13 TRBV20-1 CSASIPTDYGYTF TGCAGTGCTAGTATCCCCACAGACTATGGCTACACCTTC
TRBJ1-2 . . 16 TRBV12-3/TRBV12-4 CASSTPRGGLRYGYTF TGTGCCAGCAGCACCCCGCGGGGGGGATTGCGATATGGCTACACCTTC
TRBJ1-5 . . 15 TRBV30 CAWSILGGPNQPQHF TGTGCCTGGAGCATCCTAGGAGGGCCCAATCAGCCCCAGCATTTT
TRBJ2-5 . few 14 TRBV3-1 CASSQISYGGTQYF TGTGCCAGCAGCCAAATAAGCTATGGGGGGACCCAGTACTTC
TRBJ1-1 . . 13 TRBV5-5 CASSLSFNTEAFF TGTGCCAGCAGCCTTTCTTTTAACACTGAAGCTTTCTTT
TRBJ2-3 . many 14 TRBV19 CASGGGRTTDTQYF TGTGCCAGTGGCGGTGGCCGCACCACAGATACGCAGTATTTT